This T cell receptor (beta chain) was identified in a study of blood T cell repertoires in COVID-19. Study information: Acute and convalescent COVID-19 specimens originated in the United States, Italy and Spain.

TCRdb keeps only in-frame clones here, not all; method: immunoSEQ multiplex PCR. Among roughly 300,000 clones listed, around 85% were seen once. V lost 0 bases, J lost 6 bases, and 11 bases stayed unmatched. Germline lookup yields CDR1 SGHVS and CDR2 FQNEAQ. The CDR3 spans 17 residues. V and J are TRBV7-8 and TRBJ2-1; 7 bases are shared with TRBD2. Material: peripheral blood. This TCR was recovered from a human donor with COVID-19, enrolled during active disease. The donor label of this sample is uncertain. The CDR3 protein is CASSLAPRLAASNEQFF. In DNA, the CDR3 is TGTGCCAGCAGCTTAGCACCCAGGCTAGCGGCCTCCAATGAGCAGTTCTTC.